This T cell receptor beta chain was recorded in a study of cytomegalovirus exposure and HLA in healthy donors. Study-level results: Later analysis showed TCR association rates varying by HLA locus, highest for DRB1 and lowest for HLA-C.

Primers for the PCR totalled 60 Vbeta and 13 Jbeta. TCRdb's copy holds only in-frame clones and misses some; the assay was immunoSEQ multiplex PCR. The sample consists of around 130,000 clones, approximately 72% of them appearing once. The CDR3 runs 11 residues. The V and J ends lost 7 bases and 8 bases, in that order; junction bases with no gene match: 6. Germline lookup yields CDR1 SQVTM and CDR2 ANQGSEA. Comment on this clone: The antigen remains undetermined.

Sequenced input: PBMCs. The V and J genes are TRBV29-1 and TRBJ1-2, with 8 bases identical to TRBD1. This sequence was found in a man aged 18 to 35 in good health and CMV-seronegative. The CDR3 region is CSAGQGDGYTF. CDR3 coding DNA: TGCAGCGCCGGACAGGGTGACGGCTACACCTTC.